Listed below are T cell receptor beta chains from one sample, sequenced in a study of shared clonotypes between healthy human individuals. The data were produced by immunoSEQ multiplex PCR, yet TCRdb's version contains in-frame clones alone and is incomplete. The sample lists roughly 220,000 clones; 65% were seen once. Material: memory CD4+ T cells sorted from blood. The receptor source for this set is a man aged 30 to 45 in good health. Both conserved end residues are part of each CDR3. Fields, in order: V gene, J gene, clone size, D gene, CDR3 protein, CDR3 DNA. A D gene is named only where the DNA matches it firmly. Size is stated for part of the rows, as once, few or many counts, or as a class when the clone is expanded.

V gene: TRBV27
J gene: TRBJ2-7
clone size: few
D gene: NA
CDR3 protein: CASSLNQGTEQYF
CDR3 DNA: TGTGCCAGCAGTTTAAACCAGGGAACCGAGCAGTACTTC

V gene: TRBV27
J gene: TRBJ1-4
clone size: NA
D gene: NA
CDR3 protein: CASSFHPIEGKLFF
CDR3 DNA: TGTGCCAGCTCGTTTCACCCGATAGAGGGAAAACTGTTTTTT

V gene: TRBV2
J gene: TRBJ2-3
clone size: NA
D gene: TRBD1
CDR3 protein: CASSEQGPSDTQYF
CDR3 DNA: TGTGCCAGCAGCGAACAGGGGCCATCCGATACGCAGTATTTT

V gene: TRBV7-9
J gene: TRBJ1-2
clone size: NA
D gene: NA
CDR3 protein: CASSLAGGRDRSGYTF
CDR3 DNA: TGTGCCAGCAGCTTAGCGGGAGGAAGGGACCGCAGTGGCTACACCTTC

V gene: TRBV2
J gene: TRBJ2-2
clone size: few
D gene: NA
CDR3 protein: CASRTGWSSNTGELFF
CDR3 DNA: TGTGCCAGCAGGACGGGCTGGAGTTCGAACACCGGGGAGCTGTTTTTT

V gene: TRBV6-1
J gene: TRBJ2-7
clone size: NA
D gene: TRBD2
CDR3 protein: CASSEALRGGYEQYF
CDR3 DNA: TGTGCCAGCAGTGAAGCGTTACGGGGGGGCTACGAGCAGTACTTC

V gene: TRBV5-1
J gene: TRBJ2-2
clone size: NA
D gene: NA
CDR3 protein: CASSLIEQGNTGELFF
CDR3 DNA: TGCGCCAGCAGCTTGATAGAACAGGGGAACACCGGGGAGCTGTTTTTT

V gene: TRBV28
J gene: TRBJ2-7
clone size: NA
D gene: NA
CDR3 protein: CASSPFYHEQYF
CDR3 DNA: TGTGCCAGCAGTCCGTTTTACCACGAGCAGTACTTC

V gene: TRBV30
J gene: TRBJ1-2
clone size: few
D gene: NA
CDR3 protein: CAFPVDGHGYTF
CDR3 DNA: TGTGCCTTCCCGGTGGACGGCCATGGCTACACCTTC

V gene: TRBV7-8
J gene: TRBJ2-3
clone size: NA
D gene: TRBD1
CDR3 protein: CASSWDSRGTDTQYF
CDR3 DNA: TGTGCCAGCAGCTGGGACAGCCGGGGCACAGATACGCAGTATTTT

V gene: TRBV28
J gene: TRBJ1-4
clone size: NA
D gene: TRBD1
CDR3 protein: CASSIRTGSVEKLFF
CDR3 DNA: TGTGCCAGCAGTATCAGGACAGGGAGCGTGGAAAAACTGTTTTTT

V gene: TRBV4-3
J gene: TRBJ2-7
clone size: NA
D gene: TRBD2
CDR3 protein: CASSQDLAGGTYEQYF
CDR3 DNA: TGCGCCAGCAGCCAAGATCTGGCGGGAGGGACCTACGAGCAGTACTTC

V gene: TRBV28
J gene: TRBJ2-7
clone size: NA
D gene: NA
CDR3 protein: CASSLSGARDEQYF
CDR3 DNA: TGTGCCAGCAGTTTAAGTGGGGCACGCGACGAGCAGTACTTC

V gene: TRBV30
J gene: TRBJ1-3
clone size: few
D gene: NA
CDR3 protein: CAWSAGSASGNTIYF
CDR3 DNA: TGTGCCTGGAGTGCAGGATCCGCTTCTGGAAACACCATATATTTT

V gene: TRBV30
J gene: TRBJ1-1
clone size: NA
D gene: NA
CDR3 protein: CAWTTGVVNTEAFF
CDR3 DNA: TGTGCCTGGACCACTGGGGTTGTGAACACTGAAGCTTTCTTT

V gene: TRBV6-1
J gene: TRBJ2-5
clone size: NA
D gene: TRBD2
CDR3 protein: CASIGNGLAGETQYF
CDR3 DNA: TGTGCCAGCATCGGCAACGGACTAGCGGGAGAGACCCAGTACTTC

V gene: TRBV7-2
J gene: TRBJ2-3
clone size: NA
D gene: TRBD2
CDR3 protein: CASSIQAGPDTQYF
CDR3 DNA: TGTGCCAGCAGCATTCAAGCGGGACCCGATACGCAGTATTTT

V gene: TRBV5-1
J gene: TRBJ2-3
clone size: NA
D gene: NA
CDR3 protein: CASSFRRGLSSTDTQYF
CDR3 DNA: TGCGCCAGCAGCTTCCGGAGGGGCCTTTCTAGCACAGATACGCAGTATTTT

V gene: TRBV27
J gene: TRBJ2-4
clone size: few
D gene: NA
CDR3 protein: CASSWRGDIQYF
CDR3 DNA: TGTGCCAGCAGTTGGCGTGGGGACATTCAGTACTTC

V gene: TRBV11-3
J gene: TRBJ2-2
clone size: NA
D gene: NA
CDR3 protein: CASSESSPGNTGELFF
CDR3 DNA: TGTGCCAGCAGCGAAAGCTCCCCGGGGAACACCGGGGAGCTGTTTTTT

V gene: TRBV5-1
J gene: TRBJ2-7
clone size: NA
D gene: NA
CDR3 protein: CASSLAFDEQYF
CDR3 DNA: TGCGCCAGCAGCTTGGCTTTCGACGAGCAGTACTTC

V gene: TRBV4-3
J gene: TRBJ1-4
clone size: NA
D gene: NA
CDR3 protein: CASSQDRVSNEKLFF
CDR3 DNA: TGCGCCAGCAGCCAAGATCGTGTGTCTAATGAAAAACTGTTTTTT

V gene: TRBV27
J gene: TRBJ1-1
clone size: NA
D gene: NA
CDR3 protein: CASRSSSGRRGEAFF
CDR3 DNA: TGTGCCAGCAGATCATCCTCGGGGCGCAGAGGGGAAGCTTTCTTT

V gene: TRBV28
J gene: TRBJ2-1
clone size: NA
D gene: TRBD1
CDR3 protein: CASLDRGSYNEQFF
CDR3 DNA: TGTGCCAGCCTCGACAGGGGCTCCTACAATGAGCAGTTCTTC

V gene: TRBV28
J gene: TRBJ2-7
clone size: NA
D gene: TRBD2
CDR3 protein: CASLRGTSGRTRSYEQYF
CDR3 DNA: TGTGCCAGCCTACGGGGGACTAGCGGGAGGACCCGCTCCTACGAGCAGTACTTC

V gene: TRBV5-1
J gene: TRBJ2-2
clone size: NA
D gene: NA
CDR3 protein: CASSLIVRTGELFF
CDR3 DNA: TGCGCCAGCAGCTTAATAGTGAGGACCGGGGAGCTGTTTTTT

V gene: TRBV5-5
J gene: TRBJ2-7
clone size: once
D gene: TRBD2
CDR3 protein: CASSLVLAAPYEQYF
CDR3 DNA: TGTGCCAGCAGCTTGGTACTAGCGGCCCCCTACGAGCAGTACTTC

V gene: TRBV7-2
J gene: TRBJ1-4
clone size: once
D gene: NA
CDR3 protein: CASSAGPGGDEKLFF
CDR3 DNA: TGTGCCAGCAGCGCGGGCCCCGGAGGGGATGAAAAACTGTTTTTT

V gene: TRBV28
J gene: TRBJ2-7
clone size: NA
D gene: TRBD1
CDR3 protein: CASRHTGGGEQYF
CDR3 DNA: TGTGCCAGCAGACACACAGGGGGCGGCGAGCAGTACTTC

V gene: TRBV6-5
J gene: TRBJ2-1
clone size: NA
D gene: TRBD2
CDR3 protein: CASSLASGDYNEQFF
CDR3 DNA: TGTGCCAGCAGTCTCGCTAGCGGGGACTACAATGAGCAGTTCTTC

V gene: TRBV11-2
J gene: TRBJ1-5
clone size: NA
D gene: NA
CDR3 protein: CASSLNPGNQPQHF
CDR3 DNA: TGTGCCAGCAGCTTAAACCCAGGGAATCAGCCCCAGCATTTT

V gene: TRBV28
J gene: TRBJ2-1
clone size: few
D gene: NA
CDR3 protein: CASSSPQTPEQFF
CDR3 DNA: TGTGCCAGCAGTTCGCCTCAGACCCCTGAGCAGTTCTTC

V gene: TRBV28
J gene: TRBJ1-2
clone size: NA
D gene: NA
CDR3 protein: CASSPAGEGGYTF
CDR3 DNA: TGTGCCAGCAGTCCGGCGGGCGAAGGCGGCTACACCTTC

V gene: TRBV5-1
J gene: TRBJ2-5
clone size: NA
D gene: NA
CDR3 protein: CASSGTGQETQYF
CDR3 DNA: TGCGCCAGCAGCGGGACGGGGCAAGAGACCCAGTACTTC

V gene: TRBV5-6
J gene: TRBJ2-3
clone size: few
D gene: NA
CDR3 protein: CASSPEAGSDTQYF
CDR3 DNA: TGTGCCAGCAGCCCGGAGGCGGGCTCCGATACGCAGTATTTT

V gene: TRBV6-1
J gene: TRBJ1-1
clone size: NA
D gene: TRBD1
CDR3 protein: CASSASQGGPAAEAFF
CDR3 DNA: TGTGCCAGCAGTGCGTCCCAGGGGGGCCCGGCGGCTGAAGCTTTCTTT

V gene: TRBV5-6
J gene: TRBJ1-2
clone size: NA
D gene: NA
CDR3 protein: CASSLLQANYGYTF
CDR3 DNA: TGTGCCAGCAGCTTGCTGCAGGCCAACTATGGCTACACCTTC

V gene: TRBV5-1
J gene: TRBJ2-7
clone size: NA
D gene: NA
CDR3 protein: CASSVSGLTSYEQYF
CDR3 DNA: TGCGCCAGCAGCGTAAGCGGGCTGACTTCCTACGAGCAGTACTTC

V gene: TRBV18
J gene: TRBJ2-1
clone size: few
D gene: TRBD2
CDR3 protein: CASSPLASGSYNEQFF
CDR3 DNA: TGTGCCAGCTCACCACTTGCTAGCGGGAGCTACAATGAGCAGTTCTTC

V gene: TRBV19
J gene: TRBJ2-7
clone size: NA
D gene: NA
CDR3 protein: CASRRGTNSYEQYF
CDR3 DNA: TGTGCCAGTCGGAGGGGGACAAATTCCTACGAGCAGTACTTC

V gene: TRBV28
J gene: TRBJ2-1
clone size: NA
D gene: NA
CDR3 protein: CASSLSSIGGNEQFF
CDR3 DNA: TGTGCCAGCAGTTTATCTTCGATCGGCGGGAATGAGCAGTTCTTC

V gene: TRBV11-2
J gene: TRBJ2-7
clone size: NA
D gene: NA
CDR3 protein: CASSKSPRGNSYEQYF
CDR3 DNA: TGTGCCAGCAGCAAATCCCCCAGGGGAAATTCTTACGAGCAGTACTTC

V gene: TRBV2
J gene: TRBJ2-6
clone size: many
D gene: TRBD1
CDR3 protein: CASSRQGATSGANVLTF
CDR3 DNA: TGTGCCAGCAGCCGACAGGGGGCGACCTCTGGGGCCAACGTCCTGACTTTC

V gene: TRBV5-4
J gene: TRBJ2-5
clone size: once
D gene: TRBD1
CDR3 protein: CASSFTGTGVFQETQYF
CDR3 DNA: TGTGCCAGCAGCTTTACCGGGACAGGGGTTTTTCAAGAGACCCAGTACTTC

V gene: TRBV5-1
J gene: TRBJ2-1
clone size: NA
D gene: NA
CDR3 protein: CASSRAIHSSYNEQFF
CDR3 DNA: TGCGCCAGCAGCCGAGCAATTCATAGCTCCTACAATGAGCAGTTCTTC

V gene: TRBV11-1
J gene: TRBJ2-4
clone size: NA
D gene: NA
CDR3 protein: CASSLGAAKNIQYF
CDR3 DNA: TGTGCCAGCAGCCTCGGGGCGGCCAAAAACATTCAGTACTTC

V gene: TRBV5-4
J gene: TRBJ1-4
clone size: NA
D gene: NA
CDR3 protein: CASSLPESNEKLFF
CDR3 DNA: TGTGCCAGCAGCTTGCCGGAATCTAATGAAAAACTGTTTTTT

V gene: TRBV4-1
J gene: TRBJ1-2
clone size: NA
D gene: NA
CDR3 protein: CASSQVGRDHYGYTF
CDR3 DNA: TGCGCCAGCAGCCAAGTTGGCAGGGATCACTATGGCTACACCTTC

V gene: TRBV5-4
J gene: TRBJ1-2
clone size: NA
D gene: NA
CDR3 protein: CASTLGATGNYGYTF
CDR3 DNA: TGTGCCAGCACCCTGGGGGCGACCGGTAACTATGGCTACACCTTC

V gene: TRBV11-2
J gene: TRBJ2-6
clone size: NA
D gene: NA
CDR3 protein: CASSLVSGGSGANVLTF
CDR3 DNA: TGTGCCAGCAGCTTAGTCTCCGGAGGCTCTGGGGCCAACGTCCTGACTTTC

V gene: TRBV11-2
J gene: TRBJ2-1
clone size: NA
D gene: NA
CDR3 protein: CASSLRLLGEQFF
CDR3 DNA: TGTGCCAGCAGCTTACGCCTCCTCGGTGAGCAGTTCTTC